This is a list of T cell receptor beta chains from one sample in a study of blood T cell repertoires in COVID-19. Sequencing used immunoSEQ multiplex PCR; TCRdb keeps in-frame clones, though not all of them. Among under 250,000 clones listed, 86% were seen once. Sample: peripheral blood. All receptors derive from a man of 80 years or more with acute or convalescent COVID-19. The CDR3 runs from the conserved cysteine through the conserved F or W. Each record gives: clone size, J gene, V gene, D gene, CDR3 DNA, CDR3 protein. D genes are given only for firm matches. Some rows have no size entry. The others give once, few or many, or a class for an expanded clone.

>.|TRBJ1-1|TRBV7-9|TRBD1
TGTGCCAGCAGCTTAGGGACAGGGGTGGACACTGAAGCTTTCTTT
CASSLGTGVDTEAFF
>.|TRBJ2-3|TRBV10-2|TRBD2
TGCGCCAGCAGTGCATCGGCGGGGGGACTCACAGATACGCAGTATTTT
CASSASAGGLTDTQYF
>.|TRBJ2-7|TRBV5-1|.
TGCGCCAGCAGCCCGGGAACAGAGGACGAGCAGTACTTC
CASSPGTEDEQYF
>.|TRBJ1-5|TRBV5-5|.
TGTGCCAGCAGCTTGGCCGGGGGGGATCAGCCCCAGCATTTT
CASSLAGGDQPQHF
>.|TRBJ1-1|TRBV27|TRBD1
TGTGCCAGCAGTTTTCTTACAGGGACAGGCAACACTGAAGCTTTCTTT
CASSFLTGTGNTEAFF
>once|TRBJ1-2|TRBV27|TRBD1
TGTGCCAGCAGTTGGACAGGGAACTATGGCTACACCTTC
CASSWTGNYGYTF
>.|TRBJ1-4|TRBV5-1|.
TGCGCCAGCAGCCCGGGCGGGGCAACTAATGAAAAACTGTTTTTT
CASSPGGATNEKLFF
>once|TRBJ2-1|TRBV28|TRBD1
TGTGCCAGCAGTCCCCGGGACAGGGGGAATGAGCAGTTCTTC
CASSPRDRGNEQFF
>.|TRBJ1-3|TRBV7-2|TRBD1
TGTGCCAGCAGCCCTCGACAGGGAACAACTGGAAACACCATATATTTT
CASSPRQGTTGNTIYF
>.|TRBJ2-7|TRBV6-5|TRBD1
TGTGCCAGCAGTCACTCGAGGGGACAGGGGTACTACGAGCAGTACTTC
CASSHSRGQGYYEQYF
>.|TRBJ2-5|TRBV2|TRBD2
TGTGCCAGCAGTGGTGGAGTGAGACTAGCGGGCGGGGAGACCCAGTACTTC
CASSGGVRLAGGETQYF
>.|TRBJ2-7|TRBV4-1|TRBD2
TGCGCCAGCAGCCAAGAGTTAGGGCTAGCGGGAGACGAGCAGTACTTC
CASSQELGLAGDEQYF
>few|TRBJ1-1|TRBV5-4|.
TGTGCCCCCGGGGGTATGAACACTGAAGCTTTCTTT
CAPGGMNTEAFF
>.|TRBJ2-1|TRBV5-4|.
TGTGCCAGCAGCTTGGAGGCAGGTATCCTCAATGAGCAGTTCTTC
CASSLEAGILNEQFF
>.|TRBJ1-3|TRBV18|.
TGTGCCAGCTCACCTAGAGCTAGCTCTGGAAACACCATATATTTT
CASSPRASSGNTIYF
>.|TRBJ1-2|TRBV7-2|TRBD1
TGTGCCAGCAGCCCTCGGACAGGTGGGAATGGCTACACCTTC
CASSPRTGGNGYTF
>.|TRBJ2-7|TRBV27|TRBD1
TGTGCCAGCAGTTGGAAGGACAGGGGAGGTAACGAGCAGTACTTC
CASSWKDRGGNEQYF
>.|TRBJ2-3|TRBV4-3|TRBD2
TGCGCCAGCAGCCAAGATTTAAGCGGGGGGGCCGCAGATACGCAGTATTTT
CASSQDLSGGAADTQYF
>few|TRBJ2-1|TRBV7-2|.
TGTGCCAGCAGCTTAGCGCCACAGGTCTCCTACAATGAGCAGTTCTTC
CASSLAPQVSYNEQFF
>.|TRBJ2-3|TRBV19|.
TGTGCCAGTAGTAGCCCCGGACTCTCGACCAGGGATACGCAGTATTTT
CASSSPGLSTRDTQYF
>.|TRBJ2-4|TRBV24-1|.
TGTGCCACCAGTGATTACAGGGCGTTAGAAAACATTCAGTACTTC
CATSDYRALENIQYF
>.|TRBJ1-5|TRBV19|TRBD1
TGTGCCAGTAGTCTAACAGGGGTAACCCATCAGCCCCAGCATTTT
CASSLTGVTHQPQHF